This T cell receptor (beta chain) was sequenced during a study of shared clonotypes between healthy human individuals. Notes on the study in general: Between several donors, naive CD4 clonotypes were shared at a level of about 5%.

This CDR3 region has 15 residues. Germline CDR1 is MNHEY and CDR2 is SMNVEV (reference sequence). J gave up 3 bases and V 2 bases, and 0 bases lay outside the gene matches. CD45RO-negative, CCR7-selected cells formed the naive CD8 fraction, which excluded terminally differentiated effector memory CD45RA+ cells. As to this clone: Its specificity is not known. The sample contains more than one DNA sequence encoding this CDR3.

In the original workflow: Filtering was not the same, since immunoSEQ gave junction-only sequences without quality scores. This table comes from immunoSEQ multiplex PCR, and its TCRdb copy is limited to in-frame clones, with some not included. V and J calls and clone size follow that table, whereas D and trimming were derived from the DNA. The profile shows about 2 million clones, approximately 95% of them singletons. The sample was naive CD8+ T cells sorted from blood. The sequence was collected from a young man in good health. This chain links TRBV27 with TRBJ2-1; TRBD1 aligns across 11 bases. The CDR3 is CASSLGTGGYNEQFF. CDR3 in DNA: TGTGCCAGCAGTTTAGGGACAGGGGGCTACAATGAGCAGTTCTTC.